The 29 T cell receptor beta chains below all came from one sample that was sequenced in a study of blood T cells in healthy people across ages. A second PCR of 7 to 11 cycles used a sample-barcoded 5' primer and a J-beta primer mix. TCRdb re-called the 5' RACE reads through MiXCR, storing one row per CDR3 protein. The top ten hold about 20% of the sample, which has under 950,000 distinct CDR3 sequences, 20% to 25% seen once. Sequencing was performed on blood. The receptors were gathered from a man in his 70s in good health.

As concerns this clonotype: The junction shows a germline mismatch at one end, possibly a read error. V usage is TRBV7-2 and J usage is TRBJ2-2; TRBD1 matches at 7 bases. The CDR3 has 15 residues. Per germline, CDR1 SGHTA and CDR2 FQGNSA. In DNA form, the CDR3 reads TGTGCCAGCAGCTTCCGAGGGGGCAACACCGGGGAGTTGTTTTTT. Translation gives CASSFRGGNTGELFF.

The rearrangement links TRBV21-1 to TRBJ2-1; TRBD1, the D gene given by the table, was not confirmed from the DNA. The DNA end lines up better with TRBJ2-7; the J call may be wrong. TRBV21-1 is flagged as a pseudogene. This CDR3 is built from 16 residues. CDR3 region: CASSKRVTVSSYEQYV. Here the CDR3 DNA reads TGTGCCAGCAGCAAAAGGGTGACAGTAAGCTCCTACGAGCAGTACGTC.

In its sample, this clonotype was seen a few times. CDR3 DNA: TGTGCCAGCAGCCCCCAGGCGCCATATTCCCCCTACGAGCAGTACTTC. Its protein product is CASSPQAPYSPYEQYF. J is TRBJ2-7 and V is TRBV9; no clear D gene. This CDR3 contains 16 residues. Trimming removed 4 bases at V and 2 bases at J, with 19 bases between. CDR1 is SGDLS and CDR2 is YYNGEE in the germline V gene.

CDR3 region: CASSRSQDTQYF. As DNA, the CDR3 is TGTGCCAGCTCAAGGTCCCAAGATACGCAGTATTTT. The rearrangement joins TRBV18 to TRBJ2-3; D is unclear. This CDR3 comprises 12 residues. V lost 5 bases and J lost 5, with 8 bases in between. Germline assignment: CDR1 KGHSH and CDR2 LQKENI.

The chain recombines TRBV5-1 with TRBJ1-4; D not certain. V lost 6 bases and J 4 bases, leaving 16 bases between the germline ends. CDR1 and CDR2 (germline): SGHRS, YFSETQ. CDR3 size: 15 residues. This chain's CDR3 is CASTSSTVRNEKLFF. CDR3 DNA sequence: TGCGCCAGCACATCCTCGACGGTCCGTAATGAAAAACTGTTTTTT.

CDR3: CASSQDRASGAPDTQYF. CDR3 DNA sequence: TGTGCCAGCAGCCAAGATCGGGCTAGCGGGGCCCCAGATACGCAGTATTTT. The chain carries TRBV4-2 and TRBJ2-3; 9 bases line up with TRBD2. The germline CDR1 and CDR2 sequences are LGHNA and YNFKEQ. The V segment lost 0 bases and the J segment 4 bases; nucleotides outside the gene matches: 8. This CDR3 has 17 amino acids.

This clonotype was seen a few times. The rearrangement uses TRBV7-8 and TRBJ2-3; perhaps TRBD2 as D (5 bases). The CDR3 has 15 amino acids. Germline lookup yields CDR1 SGHVS and CDR2 FQNEAQ. Trimming cost V 5 bases and J 7 bases, with 19 bases left between them. The CDR3 DNA sequence: TGTGCCAGCAGCCTCTGGCGGGCACCTCAGAATACGCAGTATTTT. Protein product: CASSLWRAPQNTQYF.

This clonotype appeared a few times. V is TRBV20-1 and J is TRBJ1-4, with D unresolved. V was trimmed by 0 bases and J by 7 bases, leaving 12 bases between them. There are 14 residues in the CDR3. Germline V gene lookup returns CDR1 DFQATT and CDR2 SNEGSKA (reference sequence). CDR3 nucleotides: TGCAGTGCTAGAGATTTGGTTTATAGTGAAAAACTGTTTTTT. Protein product: CSARDLVYSEKLFF.

The chain couples TRBV5-1 to TRBJ2-3; 10 nucleotides line up with TRBD2. V shed 0 bases and J 1 base; nucleotides not matched to a gene: 5. Per germline, CDR1 SGHRS and CDR2 YFSETQ. This CDR3 spans 17 amino acids. The CDR3 sequence: CASSLDGGTSGTDTQYF. CDR3 sequence (DNA): TGCGCCAGCAGCTTGGACGGAGGGACTAGCGGCACAGATACGCAGTATTTT.

V usage is TRBV15 and J usage is TRBJ2-1, with 11 bases lining up with TRBD2. This CDR3 comprises 17 residues. Trimming took 1 base from V and 1 from J; bases not matched to a gene: 3. Looked up from germline, CDR1 is LNHNV and CDR2 is YYDKDF (reference sequence). The CDR3 loop reads CATSRGVAGGSYNEQFF. For the CDR3, the DNA is TGTGCCACCAGCAGAGGGGTAGCGGGAGGGTCCTACAATGAGCAGTTCTTC.

This clonotype was counted only a few times. CDR3 bases: TGTGCCAGCACCAAAGGGGACACTAATTCACCCCTCCACTTT. The encoded protein is CASTKGDTNSPLHF. This chain links TRBV12-3 or TRBV12-4 with TRBJ1-6, with D possibly matching TRBD1 (6 bases). There are 14 residues in the CDR3. Trimming stripped 7 bases from V and 6 bases from J, with 13 bases between.

This clonotype was seen a handful of times. The chain employs TRBV18 and TRBJ2-1, with 7 positions matching TRBD1. Germline trimming cut 3 bases from V and 7 bases from J; bases unmatched to any gene: 6. The V gene's germline CDR1 is KGHSH and CDR2 LQKENI. The CDR3 spans 14 residues. CDR3 nucleotide sequence: TGTGCCAGCTCACCTAAAGACAGGGTTAATGAGCAGTTCTTC. It codes for CASSPKDRVNEQFF.

Concerning this clonotype itself: A much larger clone lies a single base off, so this may be a read error. The rearrangement uses TRBV6-6 and TRBJ1-4; 7 bases map to TRBD1. Per germline, CDR1 MNHNY and CDR2 SVGAGI (reference sequence). The CDR3 is 16 residues long. The V and J ends lost 0 bases and 0 bases, in that order; junction bases with no gene match: 1. The CDR3 here is CASSYSGQATNEKLFF. The CDR3 DNA sequence: TGTGCCAGCAGTTACTCCGGACAGGCAACTAATGAAAAACTGTTTTTT.

V gene TRBV29-1 combines with J gene TRBJ2-2; 9 bases agree with TRBD1. CDR3 length equals 14 residues. The trim removed 3 bases at V and 3 bases at J, leaving 2 bases unmatched. CDR1 and CDR2 (germline): SQVTM, ANQGSEA. The CDR3 sequence: CSVDTGGYTGELFF. Here the CDR3 DNA reads TGCAGCGTTGACACAGGGGGCTACACCGGGGAGCTGTTTTTT.

The table lists this clonotype with a few counts. An end of the junction differs from the germline gene, which may be a read error. The rearrangement uses TRBV7-2 and TRBJ2-7; D call uncertain. Germline V lookup: CDR1 SGHTA, CDR2 FQGNSA. The CDR3 totals 13 residues. In DNA, the CDR3 is TGTGCCGGCAGCTTAGCAGAGACCTACGAGCAGTACTTC. It yields the protein CAGSLAETYEQYF.

This clonotype was detected once. The rearrangement joins TRBV6-6 to TRBJ1-1, with unresolved D. The V gene lost 2 bases and the J gene lost 1 base, with 14 bases spanning the gap. The CDR3 loop spans 16 amino acids. Germline assignment: CDR1 MNHNY and CDR2 SVGAGI (reference sequence). In DNA, the CDR3 is TGTGCCAGCAGTTACAATACGGGATTTTCGAACACTGAAGCTTTCTTT. Translating it yields CASSYNTGFSNTEAFF.

In its sample, this clonotype was seen a few times. This CDR3 reads CSVKGPNEKLFF. The DNA of the CDR3 is TGCAGCGTTAAGGGGCCCAATGAAAAACTGTTTTTT. The chain uses TRBV29-1 and TRBJ1-4, with a tentative D call TRBD1 (5 bases). Deletions cut 5 bases from V and 5 bases from J, with 9 bases between. Germline V gene data show CDR1 as SQVTM and CDR2 as ANQGSEA. The CDR3 loop spans 12 amino acids.

This chain connects TRBV4-3 to TRBJ2-5; tentative D call: TRBD1 (5 bases). V was cut by 0 bases and J by 6 bases, with 23 bases left in between. The CDR3 loop spans 18 amino acids. Germline V lookup: CDR1 LGHNA, CDR2 YSLEER. CDR3 nucleotide sequence: TGCGCCAGCAGCCAAGATCTCGAGGCTAGTCAGGGTAGTAAGACCCAGTACTTC. This sequence encodes CASSQDLEASQGSKTQYF.

The chain uses TRBV18 and TRBJ2-1; 8 nucleotides agree with TRBD1. The CDR3 runs 14 residues. Germline V CDR1 and CDR2: KGHSH, LQKENI. V shed 3 bases and J 8 bases; nucleotides not matched to a gene: 6. The CDR3 nucleotides are TGTGCCAGCTCACCGGCAGGGGGCAACTATGAGCAGTTCTTC. It yields the protein CASSPAGGNYEQFF.

The V call is TRBV6-5, the J call TRBJ1-2; D is possibly TRBD1 (6 bases). The CDR3 sequence is 14 residues long. Germline assignment: CDR1 MNHEY and CDR2 SVGAGI. V dropped 6 bases and J dropped 4 bases, with 15 bases sitting between them. The CDR3 loop reads CASRIDRDTYGYTF. In nucleotides, the CDR3 is TGTGCCAGCAGGATCGACCGGGACACCTATGGCTACACCTTC.

V usage is TRBV7-2 and J usage is TRBJ2-7; the D gene is possibly TRBD2 (6 bases). The germline V gene encodes CDR1 SGHTA and CDR2 FQGNSA. The CDR3 spans 14 residues. V was cut by 5 bases and J by 4 bases, with 15 bases left in between. Here the CDR3 DNA reads TGTGCCAGCAGCCCTAGGGACTCCTTTTACGAGCAGTACGTC. It translates to CASSPRDSFYEQYV.

This clonotype showed up just a few times. The chain combines TRBV14 with TRBJ2-1, with TRBD2 identical over 12 bases. The ends lost 1 base at V and 7 bases at J; junction bases unmatched: 8. CDR1 is SGHDN and CDR2 is FVKESK in the germline V gene. The CDR3 spans 17 residues. This chain's CDR3 is CASSQGPRLAGVNEQFF. The CDR3 DNA follows: TGTGCCAGCAGCCAAGGCCCTCGACTAGCGGGAGTAAATGAGCAGTTCTTC.

The rearrangement uses TRBV20-1 and TRBJ1-5, with a tentative D call TRBD1 (5 bases). This CDR3 is built from 13 residues. V lost 3 bases, J lost 3 bases, and 9 bases lay in between. From germline, CDR1 is DFQATT and CDR2 SNEGSKA (reference sequence). CDR3 DNA sequence: TGCAGTGCTAGTGGGGGAATCAATCAGCCCCAGCATTTT. Its translation: CSASGGINQPQHF.

This clonotype was recorded a few times. The rearrangement joins TRBV27 to TRBJ1-2, with D possibly being TRBD1 (6 bases). V was pared by 5 bases and J by 2 bases, with 18 bases between. The CDR3 contains 16 residues. Germline CDR1 is MNHEY and CDR2 is SMNVEV (reference sequence). CDR3 DNA: TGTGCCAGCAGTCCGTTCCACAGGGTGGCGAACTATGGCTACACCTTC. It is translated as CASSPFHRVANYGYTF.

V gene TRBV9 combines with J gene TRBJ1-5; perhaps TRBD1 as D (5 bases). Germline CDR1 and CDR2: SGDLS and YYNGEE. V was clipped by 3 bases and J by 9 bases, with 19 bases between them. The length of the CDR3 is 15 residues. The CDR3: CASSEGSHPLSPQHF. The CDR3 DNA follows: TGTGCCAGCAGCGAGGGGTCCCACCCCCTCTCGCCCCAGCATTTT.

The chain joins TRBV12-3 or TRBV12-4 to TRBJ2-7; the match to TRBD1 covers 7 bases. The V gene end was trimmed by 1 base and the J gene end by 3 bases; junction bases not matched to a gene: 6. The CDR3 is made up of 15 amino acids. CDR3 sequence: CASSLVWTGNYEQYF. Written as DNA, the CDR3 is TGTGCCAGCAGTTTAGTTTGGACAGGAAACTACGAGCAGTACTTC.

V usage is TRBV11-3 and J usage is TRBJ2-1; 9 bases map to TRBD1. Trimming at V came to 7 bases and at J to 1 base, leaving 5 bases not matched to a gene. The CDR3 is made up of 15 amino acids. Germline V CDR1 and CDR2: SGHNT, YENEEA. The CDR3 region is CASTGTGPSYNEQFF. CDR3 coding DNA: TGTGCCAGCACCGGGACAGGGCCATCCTACAATGAGCAGTTCTTC.

The chain recombines TRBV23-1 with TRBJ2-5; no definite D call. TRBV23-1 is recorded as an ORF, its role being uncertain. Trimming shortened V by 0 bases and J by 5 bases, and 13 bases separated the two germline ends. This CDR3 contains 15 residues. The CDR3 DNA is TGCGCCAGCAGTCAATCGACCAGGCCCTGGGAGACCCAGTACTTC. It yields the protein CASSQSTRPWETQYF.

The genes are TRBV5-1 and TRBJ2-2, with 13 bases that match TRBD2. V gave up 4 bases and J gave up 4 bases; unmatched junction bases: 4. Per the germline V gene, CDR1 is SGHRS and CDR2 is YFSETQ. This CDR3 is built from 16 residues. The CDR3 sequence: CASSPRTSGGTGELFF. CDR3 nucleotide sequence: TGCGCCAGCAGCCCCCGGACTAGCGGGGGCACCGGGGAGCTGTTTTTT.